This TCR beta chain was profiled in a study of blood T cell repertoires in COVID-19. This clone appeared once. CDR1 and CDR2 from the germline V gene are SGDLS and YYNGEE. Deletions cut 4 bases from V and 7 bases from J, with 18 bases between. This CDR3 is 15 amino acids long. Generated by immunoSEQ multiplex PCR, the TCRdb table keeps only in-frame clones and is missing some. The repertoire holds about 50,000 clones, approximately 87% seen once, with around an eighth in the top ten. Material: peripheral blood. This chain joins TRBV9 and TRBJ1-5; tentatively, D is TRBD1 (6 bases). The sequence was collected from a human donor in a cohort sampled during active COVID-19. The CDR3 DNA is TGTGCCAGCAGCTTTCGGGACACAACAGACCAGCCCCAGCATTTT. Translation gives CASSFRDTTDQPQHF.